This T cell receptor beta chain emerged from a study of blood T cell repertoires in COVID-19 (dated by TCRdb to 2018 to 2020). Context from the whole study: Samples covering the acute and convalescent phases of COVID-19 were provided by collaborators in the United States, Italy and Spain. A freely available public database, intended as a resource for researchers studying the immune response to SARS-CoV-2, is where the repertoires were released. Subjects who had been exposed to COVID-19, were actively infected with it, or had recovered from it provided the deeply sampled blood TCRbeta repertoires that made up the dataset. The sample metadata nearly always contained a de-identified subject ID, COVID-19 status, age in years and sex. Where available, HLA class I and class II types were taken from metadata supplied by the sample provider and were not determined by assay-based typing. The samples were drawn from the first 160 participants of the ongoing ImmuneRACE study and from 1,254 subjects provided by 6 global collaborators. The prospective study material was composed of cDNA or gDNA derived from T cells, B-cell-depleted T cells, or PBMCs.

Each collaborating institution followed its own protocols to collect whole blood in K2EDTA tubes. Collaborator samples were shipped for TCRbeta analysis as frozen whole blood, isolated PBMCs, or DNA extracted from either sample type. Findings and caveats that apply to the study as a whole: Clinical and demographic metadata were provided uncurated, with the amount varying by source and participant.

Turning to this clone: The specificity of this receptor is unknown. It has no much larger one-base neighbor in the sample; base qualities were not kept.

V lost 2 bases and J lost 9 bases; the stretch between them is 11 bases long. Measured from the cysteine to the phenylalanine, the CDR3 is 14 residues long. The CDR3 DNA has 42 bases and is translated from base 1. Taken from the germline V gene (reference sequence), the CDR1 and CDR2 loops are LNHDA and SQIVND. The immunoSEQ Assay, a bias-controlled multiplex PCR, was used to amplify TCRbeta CDR3 regions from genomic DNA. The authors processed their data as follows. The number of nucleated cells in each sample was estimated by amplification of reference gene primers within the assay. To quantify the absolute abundance of each unique TCRbeta CDR3 rearrangement, sequence reads were collapsed and filtered. For each sample, productive Simpson clonality was calculated as the square root of Simpson's diversity index over productive rearrangements. TCRdb retrieved this table from immuneACCESS and kept in-frame rearrangements only. Not all clones are present; in checked studies, unresolved V genes account for under half, and no reason is known for the remainder. V, J and clone size reflect that table, while D and trimming were determined from the DNA. A total of 100,000 to 120,000 clones appear in this sample, 70% to 90% of them only once. The ten most abundant clones make up over 3% of the sample.

This sequence was found in a woman aged 45-60 years with acute or convalescent COVID-19. Source material: peripheral blood. Here the chain combines TRBV19 and TRBJ1-6; TRBD1 could be the D gene, as 6 bases match. The nucleotides are TGTGCCAGTAGTATAAAGGACAGAGCTTCACCCCTCCACTTT. Translated, this is CASSIKDRASPLHF.